This paragraph reports one T cell receptor (beta chain). Antigen specificity is unknown. The data were obtained in a study of blood T cells in healthy people across ages. Using a J-beta primer mix together with a sample-barcoded 5' primer, a second PCR was run for about 6 to 11 cycles. Every single cDNA molecule received a tag from a template-switch adaptor with 12 random nucleotides. A single record per CDR3 protein comes from TCRdb applying MiXCR to the 5' RACE reads. The table has roughly 560,000 distinct CDR3 sequences, 24% seen once. Study outcomes and limitations: Unknown CMV status may confound age-related changes in expanded clones.

These records were also assigned to another study, of T cells of mothers and their children.

This clonotype originated in a boy between 10 and 17 years old in good health. The sample taken for sequencing was blood.

CDR3 nucleotide sequence: TGTGCCAGCAGCTTAGTTGTCGTCACAGATACGCAGTATTTT. Amino acids: CASSLVVVTDTQYF. The rearrangement links TRBV7-8 to TRBJ2-3; no firm D call. Germline V gives CDR1 SGHVS, CDR2 FQNEAQ. This CDR3 region has 14 residues. V was trimmed by 1 base and J by 2 bases, leaving 7 bases between them.